Listed below are T cell receptor beta chains from one sample, sequenced in a study of beta chain features in type 1 diabetes. Assay: immunoSEQ multiplex PCR; the TCRdb copy retains only in-frame clones and omits some. This sample yields 300,000 to 350,000 clones, of which about a tenth are seen a single time; about 1% belongs to the top ten. Sample: central memory CD4+ T cells from blood. Receptors originate from a man aged 25 to 45 with type 1 diabetes. Both conserved end residues are part of each CDR3. A D gene is named only where the DNA matches it firmly. Not all rows give a size; the values are once, few, many and, for expanded clones, a class.

>TRBV11-2|TRBD1|.|TRBJ2-2
CASSLESGGAGTGELFF
TGTGCCAGCAGCTTAGAATCAGGGGGCGCGGGCACCGGGGAGCTGTTTTTT
>TRBV30|.|few|TRBJ1-6
CAWSPGTGNSPLHF
TGTGCCTGGAGCCCCGGGACCGGGAATTCACCCCTCCACTTT
>TRBV6-5|.|.|TRBJ2-1
CASGAATAGYNEQFF
TGTGCCAGTGGGGCGGCCACCGCTGGCTACAATGAGCAGTTCTTC
>TRBV4-3|.|.|TRBJ2-5
CASSQDPDGLSRGTQYF
TGCGCCAGCAGCCAAGATCCGGATGGACTTTCACGGGGGACCCAGTACTTC
>TRBV2|.|.|TRBJ2-5
CASRASGGRETQYF
TGTGCCAGCAGGGCCAGCGGAGGTAGGGAGACCCAGTACTTC
>TRBV7-2|.|many|TRBJ2-1
CASSLADRTAPFF
TGTGCCAGCAGCTTAGCGGACCGCACGGCCCCGTTCTTC
>TRBV4-3|TRBD1|few|TRBJ2-1
CASSQEWRQGARNEQFF
TGCGCCAGCAGCCAAGAATGGAGGCAGGGGGCGAGGAATGAGCAGTTCTTC
>TRBV7-2|TRBD2|few|TRBJ2-7
CASSFSSGNNYEQYF
TGTGCCAGCAGCTTTTCTAGCGGGAACAACTACGAGCAGTACTTC
>TRBV7-9|TRBD2|.|TRBJ2-5
CASSGTSGGPRGETQYF
TGTGCCAGCAGCGGGACTAGCGGGGGGCCGAGGGGAGAGACCCAGTACTTC
>TRBV15|.|few|TRBJ2-7
CATSRSRGGEQYF
TGTGCCACCAGCAGATCAAGGGGTGGCGAGCAGTACTTC
>TRBV7-2|.|many|TRBJ2-5
CASSGRGGRETQYF
TGTGCCAGCAGCGGCAGGGGAGGGCGAGAGACCCAGTACTTC
>TRBV27|.|few|TRBJ1-4
CASSLSRRQANEKLFF
TGTGCCAGCAGTTTATCCCGACGGCAGGCTAATGAAAAACTGTTTTTT
>TRBV10-2|.|few|TRBJ2-1
CASSERQPRYNEQFF
TGCGCCAGCAGTGAACGGCAACCCAGATACAATGAGCAGTTCTTC
>TRBV27|.|.|TRBJ1-5
CASSLFSGSNQPQHF
TGTGCCAGCAGTTTATTCTCAGGGAGCAATCAGCCCCAGCATTTT
>TRBV7-2|.|few|TRBJ2-3
CASTWGGQTDTQYF
TGTGCCAGCACCTGGGGGGGCCAAACAGATACGCAGTATTTT
>TRBV18|.|.|TRBJ1-1
CASSSGVDTEAFF
TGTGCCAGCTCATCAGGGGTGGACACTGAAGCTTTCTTT
>TRBV9|.|.|TRBJ1-5
CASSVATDQPQHF
TGTGCCAGCAGCGTAGCGACAGATCAGCCCCAGCATTTT
>TRBV6-5|.|.|TRBJ2-2
CASSFVGRNTGELFF
TGTGCCAGCAGTTTTGTGGGACGCAACACCGGGGAGCTGTTTTTT
>TRBV27|.|few|TRBJ2-6
CASSFWGTGANVLTF
TGTGCCAGCAGTTTTTGGGGGACTGGGGCCAACGTCCTGACTTTC
>TRBV19|.|many|TRBJ1-4
CASSLRNEKLFF
TGTGCCAGTAGTCTCCGGAATGAAAAACTGTTTTTT
>TRBV6-4|.|few|TRBJ1-5
CASSEGGGGLPQHF
TGTGCCAGCAGTGAAGGAGGAGGGGGTCTGCCCCAGCATTTT
>TRBV2|TRBD1|many|TRBJ1-2
CASRRTGENGYTF
TGTGCCAGCAGGCGGACAGGGGAGAATGGCTACACCTTC
>TRBV18|TRBD1|.|TRBJ2-1
CASSPRGWGYNEQFF
TGTGCCAGCTCACCCAGGGGGTGGGGTTACAATGAGCAGTTCTTC
>TRBV6-1|TRBD1|many|TRBJ1-2
CASSEVGTANYGYTF
TGTGCCAGCAGTGAAGTCGGGACAGCTAACTATGGCTACACCTTC
>TRBV7-2|.|few|TRBJ1-2
CASSLSGDGYTF
TGTGCCAGCAGCCTCTCTGGCGATGGCTACACCTTC
>TRBV11-2|TRBD2|.|TRBJ2-5
CASSLESGGAQETQYF
TGTGCCAGCAGCTTAGAGAGCGGGGGGGCGCAAGAGACCCAGTACTTC
>TRBV18|.|few|TRBJ2-3
CASSPDTRTDTQYF
TGTGCCAGCTCACCCGATACACGCACAGATACGCAGTATTTT